A selection of T cell receptor beta chains follows, all from one sample in a study of follicular helper T cells after annual influenza vaccination. Profiling relied on immunoSEQ multiplex PCR, and the TCRdb table lists in-frame clones only, not all of them. This sample yields over 14,000 clones, of which 70% to 90% are seen a single time; 0.27% belongs to the top ten. Sequenced material: CXCR5- memory CD4+ T cells sorted from blood, taken on the day of influenza vaccination. The receptors were sampled from an adult who received the influenza vaccine. Each CDR3 is given without its conserved first and last residue. Clone size is shown for a subset of rows, as once, few, many or a class of expanded clone.

>.|TRBJ2-1|TRBV18
ASSPNRRGGQENEQF
>.|TRBJ2-3|TRBV7-2
ASSQDYTSTDTQY
>once|TRBJ1-5|TRBV6-6
ASRRGGDQPQH
>few|TRBJ1-6|TRBV23-1
ASSQKGKSAYNSPLH
>once|TRBJ2-4|TRBV30
AWSDGQLAKNIQY
>.|TRBJ2-5|TRBV7-7
ASSRSDRGGTQY
>.|TRBJ2-1|TRBV10-2
ASRATSSHEQF
>.|TRBJ2-5|TRBV5-1
ASGGGASETQY
>.|TRBJ2-7|TRBV6-1
ASSAKQVYEQY
>.|TRBJ1-1|TRBV2
ASRFRRENTEAF
>.|TRBJ1-5|TRBV19
ASSSTGQGRNQPQH
>.|TRBJ2-7|TRBV9
AKRDRGHEQY
>.|TRBJ1-3|TRBV4-3
ASSVRSGGSDGNTIY
>.|TRBJ2-1|TRBV2
ASSDSGGNNEQF
>.|TRBJ1-4|TRBV19
ASSIGRNEKLF
>.|TRBJ1-5|TRBV15
ATSYRGNQPQH
>.|TRBJ1-1|TRBV7-3
ASSSTVFTEAF
>.|TRBJ2-3|TRBV4-1
ASSLVAGGASTDTQY
>once|TRBJ2-1|TRBV4-3
ASSQEGAVYNEQF
>.|TRBJ2-3|TRBV4-1
ASRPTLKPLLDTQY
>.|TRBJ2-7|TRBV5-6
ASSLRAGTYEQY
>once|TRBJ2-5|TRBV12-5
ASGPDRGWETQY
>.|TRBJ1-2|TRBV27
ASSPTREGWGYT
>.|TRBJ1-2|TRBV6-1
ASSEPGQGRYGYT
>.|TRBJ2-3|TRBV6-5
ASSAGGATDTQY
>.|TRBJ2-1|TRBV19
ASARAGGDEQF
>once|TRBJ2-5|TRBV4-1
ASSQLKPGQGGQETQY
>.|TRBJ2-5|TRBV6-1
ASSRPQETQY
>.|TRBJ1-5|TRBV5-1
ASSLGPHSQPQH
>.|TRBJ1-5|TRBV18
ASSRQGRNQPQH
>once|TRBJ1-5|TRBV6-5
ASSYSGGDSNQPQH
>few|TRBJ1-2|TRBV7-9
ASSSTELYGYT
>.|TRBJ2-3|TRBV12-1
ASSGLAGGFFWIDTQY
>.|TRBJ2-2|TRBV5-8
ASSLPEGAGELF
>.|TRBJ1-3|TRBV7-9
ASSRGGEKSGNTIY
>.|TRBJ1-2|TRBV5-5
ASSLVLLGLGGFGYGYT
>.|TRBJ1-2|TRBV7-2
ASSFSQSGYT
>.|TRBJ2-5|TRBV5-4
ASSDTKGLAVEETQY
>.|TRBJ2-1|TRBV4-2
ASSQDSGLVQQF
>few|TRBJ2-5|TRBV5-1
ASSYGQGVQETQY